The clone carrying this T cell receptor (beta chain) showed up just a few times. V lost 6 bases and J lost 6, with 9 bases in between. The CDR3 is made up of 12 amino acids. The germline gives CDR1 ENHRY, CDR2 SYGVKD. Documented time point: after dendritic cell vaccination, including at tumor progression/relapse. This specimen belongs to a study of glioma-infiltrating T cells after dendritic cell vaccination. As for the study in general: Three intradermal dendritic cell vaccine injections were given every two weeks.

The repertoire was sequenced with immunoSEQ multiplex PCR; TCRdb's copy has only in-frame clones and lacks some. The table has 85,000 to 100,000 clones, approximately 78% seen once. This chain uses TRBV10-3 with TRBJ2-1, with D uncertain. The input for sequencing was blood, taken after dendritic cell vaccination. This receptor was taken from a human donor with glioblastoma. This CDR3 is CAIRADLNEQFF. The CDR3 nucleotides are TGTGCCATCAGGGCCGATCTCAATGAGCAGTTCTTC.